These 18 T cell receptor beta chains share one sample of origin, sequenced in a study of cytomegalovirus exposure and HLA in healthy donors. The PCR made use of 60 Vbeta and 13 Jbeta primers. Data came from immunoSEQ multiplex PCR; TCRdb stores just in-frame clones and leaves some out. The data show about 160,000 clones, 60% to 80% seen once. The source material was PBMCs. Receptor source: a man in his forties or fifties in good health and CMV-seropositive.

This clone was seen a few times. The rearrangement uses TRBV18 and TRBJ1-3, with 8 bases lining up with TRBD1. CDR1 KGHSH and CDR2 LQKENI come from the germline V gene. J lost 3 bases, V lost 3 bases, and 19 bases had no gene match. CDR3 length equals 20 residues. The CDR3 nucleotides read TGTGCCAGCTCACCCCGGGCCCCGACAGGGGAGGTCGCAATTGGAAACACCATATATTTT. This sequence encodes CASSPRAPTGEVAIGNTIYF.

The chain recombines TRBV5-1 with TRBJ2-7; the D gene is possibly TRBD2 (6 bases). In germline, CDR1 is SGHRS, CDR2 YFSETQ. The CDR3 runs 14 residues. Trimming left V 4 bases short and J 2 bases short, with 13 bases between. CDR3 protein: CASSGSRETYEQYF. DNA for the CDR3: TGCGCCAGCAGCGGTTCCCGGGAGACCTACGAGCAGTACTTC.

Only a few counts were recorded for this clone. The chain is built from TRBV5-1 and TRBJ1-4; 7 nucleotides agree with TRBD1. The CDR3 is made up of 14 amino acids. Per germline, CDR1 SGHRS and CDR2 YFSETQ. The ends lost 4 bases at V and 4 bases at J; junction bases unmatched: 4. The CDR3 nucleotides are TGCGCCAGCAGCCTGGGACAGCATAATGAAAAACTGTTTTTT. This encodes CASSLGQHNEKLFF.

The chain combines TRBV19 with TRBJ2-1, with D possibly being TRBD1 (7 bases). The CDR3 covers 15 residues. V dropped 1 base and J dropped 3 bases, with 10 bases sitting between them. From germline, CDR1 is LNHDA and CDR2 SQIVND (reference sequence). The CDR3 DNA reads TGTGCCAGTAGTATAGGGCAGGGGGGCTACAATGAGCAGTTCTTC. Amino acid sequence: CASSIGQGGYNEQFF.

In this sample, this clone turned up once. This chain links TRBV4-1 with TRBJ2-7; TRBD1 might be the D (5 bases). Trimming took off 4 bases at V and 3 bases at J, with 22 bases between the two ends. This CDR3 is 17 amino acids long. From germline, CDR1 is MGHRA and CDR2 YSYEKL. CDR3 sequence reads: CASSLLIRGSGLYEQYF. CDR3 nucleotide sequence: TGCGCCAGCAGCCTACTGATAAGGGGCTCTGGGCTCTACGAGCAGTACTTC.

The sample holds a few counts of this clone. This chain connects TRBV5-6 to TRBJ1-5; TRBD1 agrees at 8 bases. Germline lookup yields CDR1 SGHDT and CDR2 YYEEEE. This CDR3 comprises 14 residues. V lost 0 bases and J lost 7; bases outside the gene matches: 3. CDR3 sequence reads: CASSLADRVQPQHF. In nucleotides, the CDR3 is TGTGCCAGCAGCTTGGCGGACAGGGTCCAGCCCCAGCATTTT.

This chain joins TRBV4-1 and TRBJ1-2; TRBD1 agrees at 7 bases. Trimming at V came to 1 base and at J to 2 bases, leaving 7 bases not matched to a gene. Germline CDR1 MGHRA, CDR2 YSYEKL. This CDR3 is 16 amino acids long. In DNA, the CDR3 is TGCGCCAGCAGCCAAGCTTTTGCAGGGGGAAACTATGGCTACACCTTC. Protein sequence: CASSQAFAGGNYGYTF.

There are a few counts of this clone. This chain uses TRBV28 with TRBJ1-3; TRBD1 matches at 10 bases. V lost 2 bases, J lost 11 bases, and 9 bases stayed unmatched. Germline loops: CDR1 MDHEN, CDR2 SYDVKM. The CDR3 totals 15 residues. The CDR3 nucleotides read TGTGCCAGCAGTTTAGAGGGACAGGGGCTTCAAGCCATATATTTT. Its translation is CASSLEGQGLQAIYF.

In this sample, this clone turned up a few times. The CDR3 here is CASSLDNYNSPLHF. The DNA of the CDR3 is TGTGCCAGCAGCCTAGATAATTATAATTCACCCCTCCACTTT. The rearrangement uses TRBV7-2 and TRBJ1-6; D is unresolved. The germline gives CDR1 SGHTA, CDR2 FQGNSA. Trimming took off 5 bases at V and 4 bases at J, with 9 bases between the two ends. The CDR3 is 14 residues long.

The chain employs TRBV7-9 and TRBJ2-7; D might be TRBD1 (6 bases). Trimming took 6 bases from V and 0 from J, leaving 15 bases between them. Germline V CDR1 and CDR2: SEHNR, FQNEAQ (reference sequence). This CDR3 has 15 amino acids. The CDR3 DNA reads as TGTGCCAGCAGTTCAGGACAGAAGAGCTCCTACGAGCAGTACTTC. Its translation: CASSSGQKSSYEQYF.

The chain has TRBV5-4 and TRBJ1-5, with D perhaps TRBD1 (5 bases). CDR3 length: 14 residues. The ends were cut back, 0 bases at V and 5 bases at J, with 9 bases in the middle. Germline lookup yields CDR1 SGHNT and CDR2 YYREEE (reference sequence). The CDR3 DNA sequence: TGTGCCAGCAGCTTGGACAGGTCCGATCAGCCCCAGCATTTT. Translation: CASSLDRSDQPQHF.

CDR3 sequence reads: CATWGGAGGSTDTQYF. CDR3 nucleotides: TGTGCCACCTGGGGGGGGGCCGGAGGTAGCACAGATACGCAGTATTTT. The V and J genes are TRBV10-3 and TRBJ2-3, with D possibly matching TRBD2 (7 bases). Germline lookup yields CDR1 ENHRY and CDR2 SYGVKD. This CDR3 region has 16 residues. V was pared by 10 bases and J by 0 bases, with 20 bases between.

This clone was observed a single time. The CDR3 spells CATSREQIAGGTDTQYF. CDR3 DNA sequence: TGTGCCACCAGCAGAGAGCAAATAGCGGGGGGCACAGATACGCAGTATTTT. The chain employs TRBV15 and TRBJ2-3; 9 bases are a match to TRBD2. The junction had 5 bases not matched to a gene; V was cut back by 0 bases and J by 1 base. The CDR3 runs 17 residues. In germline, CDR1 is LNHNV, CDR2 YYDKDF (reference sequence). Complete variable domain (other parts from reference TRBV15 and TRBJ2-3): DAMVIQNPRYQVTQFGKPVTLSCSQTLNHNVMYWYQQKSSQAPKLLFHYYDKDFNNEADTPDNFQSRRPNTSFCFLDIRSPGLGDTAMYLCATSREQIAGGTDTQYFGPGTRLTVL.

V and J are TRBV28 and TRBJ2-5; TRBD2 agrees at 7 bases. After removal of 8 bases from V and 4 bases from J, the junction contained 4 bases not matched to a gene. This CDR3 has 12 residues. Germline CDR1 and CDR2: MDHEN and SYDVKM. CDR3 sequence: CASGGGRETQYF. The CDR3, as DNA: TGTGCCAGCGGGGGAGGGAGAGAGACCCAGTACTTC.

This clone was seen once. J is TRBJ2-3 and V is TRBV9, with TRBD2 matching 10 bases. Per the germline V gene, CDR1 is SGDLS and CDR2 is YYNGEE. This CDR3 is built from 15 residues. The junction had 5 bases not matched to a gene; V was cut back by 5 bases and J by 2 bases. This CDR3 reads CASSIAGGLTDTQYF. The CDR3 DNA sequence: TGTGCCAGCAGTATAGCGGGGGGACTCACAGATACGCAGTATTTT. Filled out from reference TRBV9 and TRBJ2-3, the complete variable domain reads DSGVTQTPKHLITATGQRVTLRCSPRSGDLSVYWYQQSLDQGLQFLIQYYNGEERAKGNILERFSAQQFPDLHSELNLSSLELGDSALYFCASSIAGGLTDTQYFGPGTRLTVL.

The rearrangement uses TRBV9 and TRBJ2-3; D perhaps matches TRBD2 (5 bases). In germline, CDR1 is SGDLS, CDR2 YYNGEE. The CDR3 totals 15 residues. Trimming cost V 0 bases and J 0 bases, with 8 bases left between them. The CDR3 region has the DNA TGTGCCAGCAGCGTAGTTGAGGGTAGCACAGATACGCAGTATTTT. This sequence encodes CASSVVEGSTDTQYF.

CDR3 loop: CASSYFSGGAVEQYF. In DNA, the CDR3 is TGTGCCAGCAGTTACTTTAGCGGGGGGGCCGTCGAGCAGTACTTC. This chain links TRBV6-6 with TRBJ2-7; 11 nucleotides match TRBD2. Losses at the gene ends were 1 base for V and 6 bases for J; bases not matched to a gene: 5. Germline CDR1 is MNHNY and CDR2 is SVGAGI (reference sequence). The CDR3 is made up of 15 amino acids.

J is TRBJ2-7 and V is TRBV4-2, with TRBD2 matching 8 bases. CDR1 and CDR2 from the germline V gene are LGHNA and YNFKEQ. V shed 0 bases, J shed 5 bases, and the junction held 9 bases outside the gene matches. This CDR3 has 16 amino acids. In nucleotides, the CDR3 is TGTGCCAGCAGCCAAGATCCGTTTGCGGGGGGCAACGAGCAGTACTTC. Residues: CASSQDPFAGGNEQYF.